A selection of T cell receptor beta chains follows, all from one sample in a study of T cell responses to AZD1222 COVID-19 vaccine. Generated by immunoSEQ multiplex PCR, the TCRdb table keeps only in-frame clones and is missing some. The table has about 120,000 clones, 87% seen once. Sequences were derived from peripheral blood, sampled 28 days after the second AZD1222 dose. These receptor sequences come from an adult who received the AZD1222 COVID-19 vaccine. CDR3s include the opening cysteine and the closing phenylalanine or tryptophan.

v_gene,j_gene,len,CDR3aa
TRBV14,TRBJ2-1,13,CASSSQGYNEQFF
TRBV18,TRBJ1-1,13,CASSPILQDEAFF
TRBV7-2,TRBJ2-1,14,CASSFTRQENEQFF
TRBV18,TRBJ2-1,13,CASSLDREDEQFF
TRBV15,TRBJ2-4,15,CATSRDLGGQNIQYF
TRBV27,TRBJ1-1,15,CASSLSGVTNTEAFF
TRBV12-3/TRBV12-4,TRBJ2-1,13,CASSLGQGNEQFF
TRBV7-2,TRBJ1-4,15,CASSRRTGGNEKLFF
TRBV7-9,TRBJ1-3,16,CASSSPRDRGGNTIYF
TRBV11-1,TRBJ2-7,14,CASSQRGGVYEQYF
TRBV7-2,TRBJ1-1,22,CASSLALPGLDRALEKKTEAFF
TRBV20-1,TRBJ2-3,18,CSASGLAGEIPSTDTQYF
TRBV6-2/TRBV6-3,TRBJ2-4,13,CASSYSARVIQYF
TRBV11-2,TRBJ2-2,17,CASSFGLAGLYTGELFF
TRBV12-3/TRBV12-4,TRBJ2-7,13,CATRREGTYEQYF
TRBV5-4,TRBJ1-1,16,CASSSGQPARVTEAFF
TRBV19,TRBJ2-1,15,CASSGLAGSYNEQFF
TRBV7-9,TRBJ1-1,14,CASSKGARQAEAFF
TRBV5-4,TRBJ1-6,17,CASSLAEGPSGRFTLHF
TRBV6-4,TRBJ1-5,15,CASSENQGTNQPQHF
TRBV5-4,TRBJ1-2,14,CASSSESGNYGYTF
TRBV6-2/TRBV6-3,TRBJ1-2,17,CASSSTGGRSGDYGYTF
TRBV6-6,TRBJ2-2,15,CASSYGTGNTGELFF
TRBV12-3/TRBV12-4,TRBJ2-5,12,CASTLGGETQYF
TRBV6-2/TRBV6-3,TRBJ2-7,17,CASSRGLAGGISYEQYF
TRBV9,TRBJ2-1,16,CASSVLSSGGNNEQFF
TRBV6-5,TRBJ2-5,15,CASSPPGGRRGTQYF
TRBV2,TRBJ1-2,14,CASSEISVNYGYTF
TRBV11-3,TRBJ2-1,17,CASSLDWGTGVNNEQFF